This T cell receptor beta chain emerged from a study of Ad26.COV2.S vaccination and SARS-CoV-2 variants. J was trimmed by 8 bases and V by 2 bases; bases with no gene match: 10. Germline assignment: CDR1 LGHDT and CDR2 YNNKEL (reference sequence). This CDR3 comprises 16 residues. Treatment denoted: approximately 18 received Ad26.COV2.S at low or high dose, single or two shots; roughly five received placebo; per-sample allocation not given. Collection of the samples took place on day 63 after the first injection of vaccine or placebo. The assay was immunoSEQ multiplex PCR, and TCRdb's table has in-frame clones only and misses some. The sample carries about 330,000 clones, 90% recorded once.

This receptor was obtained from a person between 18 and 60 years old who received the Ad26.COV2.S COVID-19 vaccine or a placebo. The chain links TRBV3-1 (or the pseudogene TRBV3-2) to TRBJ2-3; 10 bases line up with TRBD2. Here the sequenced sample was peripheral blood, taken in a trial of Ad26.COV2.S vaccine versus placebo. CDR3 sequence reads: CASSQTLAGGTSTQYF. The CDR3 coding sequence is TGTGCCAGCAGCCAAACATTAGCGGGGGGCACTAGTACGCAGTATTTT.